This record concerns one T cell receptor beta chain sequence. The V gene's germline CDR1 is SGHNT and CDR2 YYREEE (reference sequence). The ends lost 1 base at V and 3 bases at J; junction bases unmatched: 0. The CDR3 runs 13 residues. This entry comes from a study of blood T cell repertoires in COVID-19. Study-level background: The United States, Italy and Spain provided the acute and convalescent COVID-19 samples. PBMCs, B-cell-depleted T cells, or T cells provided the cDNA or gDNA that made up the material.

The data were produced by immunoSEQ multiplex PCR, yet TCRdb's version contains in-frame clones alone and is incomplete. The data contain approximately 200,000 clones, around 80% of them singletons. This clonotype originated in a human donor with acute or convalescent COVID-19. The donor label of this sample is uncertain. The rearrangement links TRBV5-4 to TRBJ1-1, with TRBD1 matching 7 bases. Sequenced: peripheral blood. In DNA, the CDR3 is TGTGCCAGCAGCTTGACAGGGGACACTGAAGCTTTCTTT. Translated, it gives CASSLTGDTEAFF.